This TCR beta chain was identified during a study of blood T cell repertoires in COVID-19. Across the whole study: Samples representing acute and convalescent COVID-19 were sourced from the United States, Italy and Spain.

Produced via immunoSEQ multiplex PCR; TCRdb's table is partial and in-frame only. The data hold under 300,000 clones, with 79% observed a single time. Looked up from germline, CDR1 is SGHRS and CDR2 is YFSETQ. The ends lost 5 bases at V and 9 bases at J; junction bases unmatched: 3. The CDR3 covers 13 residues. Material for sequencing was peripheral blood. J is TRBJ1-6 and V is TRBV5-1, with TRBD1 matching 9 bases. The receptor was isolated from a woman aged 35 to 49 with active or convalescent COVID-19. DNA for the CDR3: TGCGCCAGCAGGACAGGGGGAGGTTCACCCCTCCACTTT. Translating it yields CASRTGGGSPLHF.